These 25 T cell receptor beta chains were all obtained from the same sample, sequenced in a study of post-analysis software for immune sequencing data. Findings and caveats of the study: Compared with controls, patients had more of 4 or 5 TRBV segments, including TRBV5-6, TRBV5-1 and TRBV20-1.

Presence of unique molecular identifiers characterized the TCR beta cDNA libraries. TCRdb re-analysed the PCR reads in MiXCR, keeping a single row per CDR3 protein. The sample holds roughly 670,000 distinct CDR3 sequences, 55% to 70% seen once. The antigens of these receptors remain unknown. The specimen sequenced was blood. These receptors all come from a girl aged 2 to 10 with multiple sclerosis.

The chain couples TRBV7-9 to TRBJ2-6; D is undetermined. Germline V lookup: CDR1 SEHNR, CDR2 FQNEAQ (reference sequence). This CDR3 comprises 15 residues. Trimming took 3 bases from V and 0 from J, leaving 6 bases between them. As DNA, the CDR3 is TGTGCCAGCAGCTTCTGGGACTCTGGGGCCAACGTCCTGACTTTC. As protein: CASSFWDSGANVLTF. The full variable domain, with the rest looked up from reference TRBV7-9 and TRBJ2-6, is DTGVSQNPRHKITKRGQNVTFRCDPISEHNRLYWYRQTLGQGPEFLTYFQNEAQLEKSRLLSDRFSAERPKGSFSTLEIQRTEQGDSAMYLCASSFWDSGANVLTFGAGSRLTVL.

The chain is built from TRBV29-1 and TRBJ2-1; a weak D match, TRBD2 (5 bases). The CDR3 totals 13 residues. Between the trimmed V and J ends, which lost 5 bases and 4 bases, there was a span of 12 bases. The germline CDR1 and CDR2 sequences are SQVTM and ANQGSEA. The CDR3 DNA reads as TGCAGCGTTCCCAGGACTGTGTACAATGAGCAGTTCTTC. Its translation: CSVPRTVYNEQFF.

V and J are TRBV2 and TRBJ1-2, with 9 nucleotides matching TRBD1. V lost 5 bases to trimming and J lost 3 bases; unmatched junction nucleotides: 4. This CDR3 has 14 amino acids. CDR1 SNHLY and CDR2 FYNNEI come from the germline V gene. CDR3 amino acids: CASSYRGRDYGYTF. CDR3 bases: TGTGCCAGCAGTTACAGGGGGCGCGACTATGGCTACACCTTC.

The rearrangement uses TRBV29-1 and TRBJ2-5; 9 positions agree with TRBD2. The CDR3 is 14 amino acids. The J segment lost 3 bases and the V segment lost 3 bases, leaving 5 bases of the junction unmatched. Per the germline V gene, CDR1 is SQVTM and CDR2 is ANQGSEA. This CDR3 is CSVERLAAEETQYF. CDR3 nucleotides: TGCAGCGTTGAGCGACTAGCGGCTGAAGAGACCCAGTACTTC.

This sequence joins TRBV20-1 and TRBJ1-6, with a weak D call TRBD1 (6 bases). CDR3 length equals 16 residues. Trimming removed 5 bases at V and 7 bases at J, with 21 bases between. CDR1 and CDR2 from the germline V gene are DFQATT and SNEGSKA (reference sequence). The CDR3 coding sequence is TGCAGTGCTTATTTCTCCCAGGGGCTTGGCAATTCACCCCTCCACTTT. Translation: CSAYFSQGLGNSPLHF.

In this sample, this clonotype turned up once. The rearrangement links TRBV20-1 to TRBJ1-2; D is unresolved. Germline loops: CDR1 DFQATT, CDR2 SNEGSKA (reference sequence). The V end lost 0 bases, the J end lost 7 bases, and 12 bases lay between the germline ends. The CDR3 length is 13 residues. The CDR3 region has the DNA TGCAGTGCTAGAGATAGTCAGTTAGGTGGCTACACCTTC. Translation gives CSARDSQLGGYTF.

The sample holds a few counts of this clonotype. This chain connects TRBV6-2 or TRBV6-3 to TRBJ1-1; D gene uncertain. Trimming stripped 8 bases from V and 5 bases from J, with 15 bases between. Looked up from germline, CDR1 is MNHEY and CDR2 is SVGEGT. The length of the CDR3 is 13 residues. The CDR3 sequence: CASHLFSGTEAFF. The CDR3 nucleotides are TGTGCCAGCCACCTTTTCTCCGGGACTGAAGCTTTCTTT.

This sequence joins TRBV7-2 and TRBJ2-7; D is possibly TRBD1 (5 bases). Germline V gene sequence: CDR1 SGHTA, CDR2 FQGNSA. V dropped 5 bases and J dropped 2 bases, with 13 bases sitting between them. The CDR3 is made up of 14 amino acids. The chain's CDR3 is CASSVQGVAYEQYF. CDR3 sequence (DNA): TGTGCCAGCAGCGTTCAGGGTGTAGCCTACGAGCAGTACTTC.

This clonotype has just a few counts. V gene TRBV2 combines with J gene TRBJ2-5, with 8 bases fitting TRBD1. The CDR3 loop spans 18 amino acids. Germline V gene sequence: CDR1 SNHLY, CDR2 FYNNEI. The V segment lost 8 bases and the J segment 1 base; nucleotides outside the gene matches: 18. The CDR3, as DNA: TGTGCCAGCTACATATCCGAAGGTCAGGGGGCTGTCCAAGAGACCCAGTACTTC. Amino acids: CASYISEGQGAVQETQYF.

This clonotype has just a few counts. The rearrangement links TRBV7-2 to TRBJ1-2; a possible D gene is TRBD1 (5 bases). V lost 1 base to trimming and J lost 5 bases, with 14 bases between them. The CDR3 length is 15 residues. CDR1 is SGHTA, CDR2 FQGNSA, per germline. The CDR3 spells CASSLGSGGEYGYTF. In DNA form, the CDR3 reads TGTGCCAGCAGCTTAGGGTCCGGGGGGGAGTATGGCTACACCTTC.

The chain is built from TRBV5-1 and TRBJ1-2; D gene unclear. Germline V gene data show CDR1 as SGHRS and CDR2 as YFSETQ. The CDR3 extends over 15 amino acids. V was trimmed by 3 bases and J by 1 base, leaving 13 bases between them. The CDR3 spells CASSSIAGINYGYTF. In DNA, the CDR3 is TGCGCCAGCAGCTCTATAGCTGGAATTAACTATGGCTACACCTTC.

The chain recombines TRBV6-5 with TRBJ1-2; TRBD1 is a possible D gene (5 bases). V lost 6 bases to trimming and J lost 9 bases, with 11 bases between them. Germline CDR1 is MNHEY and CDR2 is SVGAGI. CDR3 size: 11 residues. Written as DNA, the CDR3 is TGTGCCAGCAGACGGGACGGCAGCTACACCTTC. Translation gives CASRRDGSYTF.

J is TRBJ2-1 and V is TRBV30; D is ambiguous. The CDR3 is 18 amino acids. Germline V gene lookup returns CDR1 GTSNPN and CDR2 SVGIG (reference sequence). V was shortened by 3 bases and J by 0 bases, with 21 bases between the two germline ends. The CDR3 protein is CAWRLGSHATSSYNEQFF. The CDR3 region has the DNA TGTGCCTGGAGGTTGGGAAGCCATGCGACCAGCTCCTACAATGAGCAGTTCTTC.

The chain is built from TRBV20-1 and TRBJ1-4; D gene uncertain. Trimming removed 0 bases from V and 10 bases from J, with 9 bases in between. The CDR3 extends over 12 amino acids. In germline, CDR1 is DFQATT, CDR2 SNEGSKA (reference sequence). The CDR3 region is CSAREGPVKLFF. The DNA of the CDR3 is TGCAGTGCTAGAGAAGGGCCAGTAAAACTGTTTTTT.

This clonotype was seen a few times. The chain links TRBV4-2 to TRBJ2-1; TRBD2 matches at 9 bases. The length of the CDR3 is 15 residues. V gave up 0 bases and J gave up 13 bases; unmatched junction bases: 10. Germline V gene lookup returns CDR1 LGHNA and CDR2 YNFKEQ. CDR3 DNA sequence: TGTGCCAGCAGCCAAGATGTTGGTAGCGGGGGTCTCCAGTTCTTC. This sequence encodes CASSQDVGSGGLQFF.

This chain connects TRBV6-5 to TRBJ1-6; unclear D gene. The CDR3 consists of 15 residues. Germline CDR1 is MNHEY and CDR2 is SVGAGI. V lost 10 bases and J 11 bases, leaving 24 bases between the germline ends. CDR3 sequence reads: CATRVVPGPGTPLHF. DNA of the CDR3: TGTGCCACCAGAGTTGTACCAGGCCCCGGAACACCCCTCCACTTT.

This chain connects TRBV27 to TRBJ2-1; tentative D call: TRBD2 (6 bases). The V and J ends lost 2 bases and 8 bases respectively, with 16 bases between them. Germline-derived CDR1 and CDR2 are MNHEY and SMNVEV (reference sequence). The CDR3 consists of 15 residues. The CDR3 nucleotides read TGTGCCAGCAGTTTAACGGGGGAAGTTAGTGATGAGCAGTTCTTC. Residues: CASSLTGEVSDEQFF.

The gene calls are TRBV2 and TRBJ2-7; TRBD2 matches 11 bases. CDR3 length: 17 residues. The germline CDR1 and CDR2 sequences are SNHLY and FYNNEI. V was clipped by 6 bases and J by 2 bases; unmatched bases: 12. The CDR3 nucleotides are TGTGCCAGCAGGACGGGGGGACTAGCGGCACACGCCTACGAGCAGTACTTC. It translates to CASRTGGLAAHAYEQYF.

The V call is TRBV29-1, the J call TRBJ2-6; TRBD2 matches 8 bases. The J segment lost 0 bases and the V segment lost 4 bases, leaving 5 bases of the junction unmatched. The CDR3 totals 16 residues. Germline V gene data show CDR1 as SQVTM and CDR2 as ANQGSEA. CDR3 nucleotides: TGCAGCGTTGTAGGGCTAGCGGGCTCTGGGGCCAACGTCCTGACTTTC. Its translation: CSVVGLAGSGANVLTF.

This sequence joins TRBV29-1 and TRBJ1-1; TRBD1 matches at 8 bases. Germline values: CDR1 SQVTM, CDR2 ANQGSEA. The CDR3 has 13 residues. The trim removed 7 bases at V and 4 bases at J, leaving 8 bases unmatched. DNA of the CDR3: TGCAGCGGCGGACAGGGAGAGGGCACTGAAGCTTTCTTT. It codes for CSGGQGEGTEAFF.

Only one count was recorded for this clonotype. The chain carries TRBV3-1 and TRBJ1-2, with D possibly matching TRBD1 (5 bases). The V gene lost 0 bases and the J gene lost 4 bases, with 9 bases spanning the gap. The length of the CDR3 is 14 residues. The germline V gene has CDR1 LGHDT and CDR2 YNNKEL (reference sequence). The CDR3 is CASSQDSDIYGYTF. CDR3 coding DNA: TGTGCCAGCAGCCAAGATTCGGACATCTATGGCTACACCTTC.

The chain couples TRBV5-6 to TRBJ2-5; 8 bases map to TRBD1. Germline loops: CDR1 SGHDT, CDR2 YYEEEE. CDR3 length equals 16 residues. V trimming: 0 bases; J trimming: 1 base; junction bases outside the gene matches: 5. The CDR3 nucleotides are TGTGCCAGCAGCTTGGGACAGGGGATGGGCCAAGAGACCCAGTACTTC. This sequence encodes CASSLGQGMGQETQYF.

Turning to this clonotype: A junction boundary mismatches the germline segment, possibly from a read error. J is TRBJ2-7 and V is TRBV6-5; D is unresolved. Germline assignment: CDR1 MNHEY and CDR2 SVGAGI. This CDR3 is 11 amino acids long. CDR3 in DNA: TGTGCCAGCGGTTACAAGGGCGAGCAGTACTTC. Protein sequence: CASGYKGEQYF.

Written as DNA, the CDR3 is TGTGCCAGCAGCCTGGACTCGTACCAAGAGACCCAGTACTTC. Translated, it gives CASSLDSYQETQYF. The chain links TRBV7-9 to TRBJ2-5; D is possibly TRBD2 (5 bases). With 5 bases removed from V and 0 bases from J, the gap between germline ends came to 10 bases. The germline CDR1 and CDR2 sequences are SEHNR and FQNEAQ (reference sequence). There are 14 residues in the CDR3.

The V gene is TRBV5-5, the J gene TRBJ1-4, with unresolved D. Germline V lookup: CDR1 SGHKS, CDR2 YYEKEE (reference sequence). The germline V and J ends were trimmed by 3 bases and 3 bases, with 9 bases remaining between them. This CDR3 has 14 amino acids. CDR3 sequence reads: CASSSDVANEKLFF. CDR3 sequence (DNA): TGTGCCAGCAGCTCAGACGTGGCTAATGAAAAACTGTTTTTT. The whole variable domain, filled in from reference TRBV5-5 and TRBJ1-4, reads DAGVTQSPTHLIKTRGQQVTLRCSPISGHKSVSWYQQVLGQGPQFIFQYYEKEERGRGNFPDRFSARQFPNYSSELNVNALLLGDSALYLCASSSDVANEKLFFGSGTQLSVL.